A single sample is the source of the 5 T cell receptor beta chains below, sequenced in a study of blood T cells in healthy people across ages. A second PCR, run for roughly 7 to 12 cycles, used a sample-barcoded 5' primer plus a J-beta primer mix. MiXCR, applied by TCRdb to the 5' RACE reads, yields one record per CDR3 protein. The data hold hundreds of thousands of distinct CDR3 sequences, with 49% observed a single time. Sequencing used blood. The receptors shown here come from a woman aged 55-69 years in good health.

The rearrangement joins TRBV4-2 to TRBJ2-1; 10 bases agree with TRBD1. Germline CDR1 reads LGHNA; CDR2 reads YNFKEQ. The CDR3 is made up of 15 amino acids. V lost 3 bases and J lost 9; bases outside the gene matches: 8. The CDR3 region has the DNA TGTGCCAGCAGCCACCTGGACAGGGGGAATGGTGAGCAGTTCTTC. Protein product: CASSHLDRGNGEQFF.

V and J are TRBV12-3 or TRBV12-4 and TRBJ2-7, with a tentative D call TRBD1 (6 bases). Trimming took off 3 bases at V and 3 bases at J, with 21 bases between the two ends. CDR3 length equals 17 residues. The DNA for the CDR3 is TGTGCCAGCAGTTTCCCGACTCCGGGACACGGATACTACGAGCAGTACTTC. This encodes CASSFPTPGHGYYEQYF.

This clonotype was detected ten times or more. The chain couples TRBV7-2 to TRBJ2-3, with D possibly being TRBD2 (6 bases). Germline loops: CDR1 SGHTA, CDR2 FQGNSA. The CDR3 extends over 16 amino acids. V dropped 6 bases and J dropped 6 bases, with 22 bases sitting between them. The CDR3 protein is CASRVGGTHNTDTQYF. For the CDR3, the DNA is TGTGCCAGCAGGGTTGGGGGGACCCACAACACGGATACGCAGTATTTT.

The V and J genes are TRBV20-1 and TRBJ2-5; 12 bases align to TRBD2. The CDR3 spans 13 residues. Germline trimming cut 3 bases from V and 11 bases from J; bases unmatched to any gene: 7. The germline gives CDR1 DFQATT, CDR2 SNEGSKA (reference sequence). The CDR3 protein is CSARTSGSKEQYF. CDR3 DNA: TGCAGTGCTAGGACTAGCGGGAGTAAGGAGCAGTACTTC.

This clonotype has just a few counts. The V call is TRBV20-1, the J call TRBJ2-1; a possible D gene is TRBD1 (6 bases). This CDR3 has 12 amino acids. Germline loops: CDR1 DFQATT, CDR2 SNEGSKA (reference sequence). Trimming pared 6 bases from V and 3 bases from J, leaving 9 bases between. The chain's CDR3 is CSAMTGYNEQFF. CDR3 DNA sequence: TGCAGTGCCATGACAGGCTACAATGAGCAGTTCTTC.